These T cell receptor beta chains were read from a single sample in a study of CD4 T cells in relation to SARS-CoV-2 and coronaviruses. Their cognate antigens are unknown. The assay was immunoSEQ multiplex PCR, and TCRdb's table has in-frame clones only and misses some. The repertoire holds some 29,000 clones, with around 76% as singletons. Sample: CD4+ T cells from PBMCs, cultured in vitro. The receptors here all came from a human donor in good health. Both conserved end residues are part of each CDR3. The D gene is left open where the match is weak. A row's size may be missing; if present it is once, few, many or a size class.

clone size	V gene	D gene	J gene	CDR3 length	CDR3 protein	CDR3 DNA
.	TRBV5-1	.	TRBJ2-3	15	CASSLDGKVADTQYF	TGCGCCAGCAGCTTGGATGGCAAGGTAGCAGATACGCAGTATTTT
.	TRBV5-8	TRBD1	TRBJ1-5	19	CASSFLDRVGTPSNQPQHF	TGTGCCAGCAGCTTTTTGGACAGGGTTGGAACACCAAGCAATCAGCCCCAGCATTTT
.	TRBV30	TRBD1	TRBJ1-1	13	CASQQGAATEAFF	TGTGCCTCGCAACAGGGGGCGGCCACTGAAGCTTTCTTT
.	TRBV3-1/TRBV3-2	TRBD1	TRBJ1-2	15	CASSSWDRGQAGYTF	TGTGCCAGCAGCTCCTGGGACAGGGGGCAAGCTGGCTACACCTTC
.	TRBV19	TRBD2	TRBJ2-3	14	CATSQGTNTDTQYF	TGTGCCACCTCCCAAGGGACTAACACAGATACGCAGTATTTT
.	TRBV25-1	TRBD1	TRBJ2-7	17	CASSEGAFRTGSYEQYF	TGTGCCAGCAGTGAGGGGGCTTTTCGGACAGGGTCCTACGAGCAGTACTTC
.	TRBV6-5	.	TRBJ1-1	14	CAIGRRGVNTEAFF	TGTGCCATTGGTCGAAGAGGGGTGAACACTGAAGCTTTCTTT
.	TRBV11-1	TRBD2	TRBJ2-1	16	CASSLAAAGGQREQFF	TGTGCCAGCAGCTTAGCTGCGGCGGGAGGGCAAAGGGAGCAGTTCTTC
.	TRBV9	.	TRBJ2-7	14	CASSVELGSYEQYF	TGTGCCAGCAGCGTAGAACTAGGCTCCTACGAGCAGTACTTC
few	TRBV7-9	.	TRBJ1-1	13	CASTFGIRGEAFF	TGTGCCAGCACCTTCGGGATAAGGGGGGAAGCTTTCTTT
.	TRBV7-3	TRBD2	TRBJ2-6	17	CASSLRGSSSGANVLTF	TGTGCCAGCAGCTTGCGGGGGTCCTCCTCTGGGGCCAACGTCCTGACTTTC
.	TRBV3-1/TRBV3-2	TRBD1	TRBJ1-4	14	CASSPGQGGEKLFF	TGTGCCAGCAGCCCCGGACAGGGTGGTGAAAAACTGTTTTTT
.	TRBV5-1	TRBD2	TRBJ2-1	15	CASSWGTSGYNEQFF	TGCGCCAGCAGCTGGGGTACTAGCGGCTACAATGAGCAGTTCTTC
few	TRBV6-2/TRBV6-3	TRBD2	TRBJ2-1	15	CASSLIAGTYNEQFF	TGTGCCAGCAGTTTAATAGCGGGAACCTACAATGAGCAGTTCTTC
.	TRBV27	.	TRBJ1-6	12	CASSSNNSPLHF	TGTGCCAGCAGTTCAAATAATTCACCCCTCCACTTT
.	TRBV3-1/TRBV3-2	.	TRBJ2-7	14	CASSQGPNSYEQYF	TGTGCCAGCAGCCAGGGCCCTAACTCCTACGAGCAGTACTTC
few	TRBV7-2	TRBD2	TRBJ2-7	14	CASSPLAAVNEQYF	TGTGCCAGCAGCCCCCTAGCGGCTGTCAACGAGCAGTACTTC
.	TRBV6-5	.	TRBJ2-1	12	CASGVSYNEQFF	TGTGCCAGCGGGGTCTCCTACAATGAGCAGTTCTTC
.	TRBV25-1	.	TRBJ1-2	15	CASSDDTGRNYGYTF	TGTGCCAGCAGTGATGATACCGGTAGGAACTATGGCTACACCTTC
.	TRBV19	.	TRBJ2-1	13	CASSIRGDGEQFF	TGTGCCAGTAGTATCAGGGGGGATGGGGAGCAGTTCTTC
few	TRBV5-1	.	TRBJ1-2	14	CASSLEGTEYGYTF	TGCGCCAGCAGCTTGGAGGGGACGGAATATGGCTACACCTTC
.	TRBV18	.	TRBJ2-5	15	CASSPPSTAQETQYF	TGTGCCAGCTCACCACCGTCGACGGCCCAAGAGACCCAGTACTTC
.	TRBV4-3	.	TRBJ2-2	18	CASSQDHRGWTNTGELFF	TGCGCCAGCAGCCAAGATCATAGGGGGTGGACGAACACCGGGGAGCTGTTTTTT
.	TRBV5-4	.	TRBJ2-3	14	CASSPSVPTDTQYF	TGTGCCAGCAGTCCTAGCGTCCCGACAGATACGCAGTATTTT
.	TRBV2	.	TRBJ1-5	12	CASSATNQPQHF	TGTGCCAGCAGTGCGACCAATCAGCCCCAGCATTTT
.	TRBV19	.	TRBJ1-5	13	CASSPGLRQPQHF	TGTGCCAGTAGTCCGGGGCTCCGTCAGCCCCAGCATTTT
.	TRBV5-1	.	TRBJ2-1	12	CASKMGVDEQFF	TGCGCCAGCAAAATGGGGGTTGATGAGCAGTTCTTC
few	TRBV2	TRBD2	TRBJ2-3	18	CASSVALAGGFSTDTQYF	TGTGCCAGCAGTGTGGCACTAGCGGGGGGGTTTAGCACAGATACGCAGTATTTT
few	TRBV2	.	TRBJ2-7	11	CAGSTAYEQYF	TGTGCCGGGTCTACTGCCTACGAGCAGTACTTC
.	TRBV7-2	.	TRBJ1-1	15	CASSLEAGRATEAFF	TGTGCCAGCAGCTTAGAAGCAGGGCGGGCAACTGAAGCTTTCTTT
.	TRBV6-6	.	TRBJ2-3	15	CASSYEGGATDTQYF	TGTGCCAGCAGTTACGAGGGGGGGGCAACAGATACGCAGTATTTT
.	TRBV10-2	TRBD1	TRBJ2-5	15	CASSGSRGLGETQYF	TGCGCCAGCAGTGGAAGCAGGGGGCTTGGCGAGACCCAGTACTTC
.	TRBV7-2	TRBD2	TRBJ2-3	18	CASKRLAGGTTSTDTQYF	TGTGCCAGCAAAAGACTAGCGGGGGGGACCACTAGCACAGATACGCAGTATTTT
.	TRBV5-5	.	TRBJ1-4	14	CASSLLPEGEKLFF	TGTGCCAGCAGCTTACTTCCGGAGGGGGAAAAACTGTTTTTT
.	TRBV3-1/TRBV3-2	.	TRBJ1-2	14	CASSQPLDGGGYTF	TGTGCCAGCAGCCAGCCCCTGGATGGGGGTGGCTACACCTTC
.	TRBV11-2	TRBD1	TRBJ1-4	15	CASSLDPRGREKLFF	TGTGCCAGCAGCTTAGACCCCAGGGGGCGGGAAAAACTGTTTTTT